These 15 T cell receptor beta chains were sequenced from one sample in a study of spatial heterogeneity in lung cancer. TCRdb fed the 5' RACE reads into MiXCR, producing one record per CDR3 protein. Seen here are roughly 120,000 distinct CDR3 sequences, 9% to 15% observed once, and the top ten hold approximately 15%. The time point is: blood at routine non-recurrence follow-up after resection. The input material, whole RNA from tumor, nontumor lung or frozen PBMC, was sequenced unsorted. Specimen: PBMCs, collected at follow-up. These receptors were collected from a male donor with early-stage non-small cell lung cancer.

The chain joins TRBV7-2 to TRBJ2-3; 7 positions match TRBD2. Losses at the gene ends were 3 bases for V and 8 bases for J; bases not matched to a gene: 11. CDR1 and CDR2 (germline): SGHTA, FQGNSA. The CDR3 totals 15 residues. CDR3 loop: CASSFAGEGKVTQYF. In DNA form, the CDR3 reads TGTGCCAGCAGCTTCGCGGGGGAGGGGAAAGTTACGCAGTATTTT.

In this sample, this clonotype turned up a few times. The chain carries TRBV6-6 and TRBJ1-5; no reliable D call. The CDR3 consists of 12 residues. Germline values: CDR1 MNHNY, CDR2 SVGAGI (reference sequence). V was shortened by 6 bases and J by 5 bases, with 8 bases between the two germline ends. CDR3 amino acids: CASSPGHQPQHF. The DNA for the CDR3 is TGTGCCAGCAGCCCGGGCCATCAGCCCCAGCATTTT.

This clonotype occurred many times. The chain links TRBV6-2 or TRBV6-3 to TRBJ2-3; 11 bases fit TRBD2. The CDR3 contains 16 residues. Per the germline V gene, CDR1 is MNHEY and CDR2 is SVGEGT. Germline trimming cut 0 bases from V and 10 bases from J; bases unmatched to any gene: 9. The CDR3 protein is CASSYSTSGGSGAQYF. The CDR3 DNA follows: TGTGCCAGCAGTTACTCAACTAGCGGGGGATCGGGGGCGCAGTATTTT.

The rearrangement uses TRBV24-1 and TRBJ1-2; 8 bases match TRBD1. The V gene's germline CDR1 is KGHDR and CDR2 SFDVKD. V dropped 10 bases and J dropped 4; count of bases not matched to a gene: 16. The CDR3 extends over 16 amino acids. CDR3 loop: CATRGDRPHHGYGYTF. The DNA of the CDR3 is TGTGCCACGCGAGGGGACAGGCCCCACCATGGCTATGGCTACACCTTC.

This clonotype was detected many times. The CDR3 protein is CASSSVNTEAFF. Here the CDR3 DNA reads TGTGCCAGCAGTTCGGTTAACACTGAAGCTTTCTTT. The chain couples TRBV27 to TRBJ1-1; D call uncertain. Trimming took off 4 bases at V and 2 bases at J, with 5 bases between the two ends. Germline CDR1 reads MNHEY; CDR2 reads SMNVEV (reference sequence). The CDR3 is 12 amino acids.

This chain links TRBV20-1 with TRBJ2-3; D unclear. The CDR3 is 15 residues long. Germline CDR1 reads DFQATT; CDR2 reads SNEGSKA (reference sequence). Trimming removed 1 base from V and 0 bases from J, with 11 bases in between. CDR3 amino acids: CSARVAGPSTDTQYF. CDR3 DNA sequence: TGCAGTGCTAGAGTTGCAGGACCTAGCACAGATACGCAGTATTTT.

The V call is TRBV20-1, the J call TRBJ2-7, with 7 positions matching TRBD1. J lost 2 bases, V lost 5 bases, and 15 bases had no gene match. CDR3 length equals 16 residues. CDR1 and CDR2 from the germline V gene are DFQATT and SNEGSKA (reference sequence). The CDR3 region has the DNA TGCAGTGCTTCTCCCCCGGTCGGGCAGGGGGCCTACGAGCAGTACTTC. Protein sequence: CSASPPVGQGAYEQYF.

CDR3 nucleotides: TGTGCTAGTGGGGGCGCACACGGACAACCGAACACTGAAGCTTTCTTT. Its protein product is CASGGAHGQPNTEAFF. The chain uses TRBV19 and TRBJ1-1; D perhaps matches TRBD1 (6 bases). The CDR3 runs to 16 residues. The germline V gene encodes CDR1 LNHDA and CDR2 SQIVND (reference sequence).

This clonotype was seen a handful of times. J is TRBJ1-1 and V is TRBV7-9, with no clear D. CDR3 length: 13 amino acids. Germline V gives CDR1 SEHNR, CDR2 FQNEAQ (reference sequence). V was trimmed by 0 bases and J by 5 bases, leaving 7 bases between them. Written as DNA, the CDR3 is TGTGCCAGCAGCTTAGCCGGGGAGACTGAAGCTTTCTTT. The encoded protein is CASSLAGETEAFF.

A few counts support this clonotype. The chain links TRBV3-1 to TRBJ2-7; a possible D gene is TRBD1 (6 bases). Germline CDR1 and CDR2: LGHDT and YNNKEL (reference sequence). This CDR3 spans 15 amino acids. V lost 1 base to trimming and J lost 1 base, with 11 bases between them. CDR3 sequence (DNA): TGTGCCAGCAGCCAAGCGACAGGTCGTTCCTACGAGCAGTACTTC. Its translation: CASSQATGRSYEQYF.

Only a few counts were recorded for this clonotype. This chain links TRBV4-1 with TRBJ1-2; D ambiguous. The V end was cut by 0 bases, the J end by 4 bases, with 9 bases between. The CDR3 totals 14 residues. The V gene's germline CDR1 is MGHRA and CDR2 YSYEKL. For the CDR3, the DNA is TGCGCCAGCAGCCAAGAGGCCCAGCTCTATGGCTACACCTTC. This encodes CASSQEAQLYGYTF.

The CDR3 region has the DNA TGTGCCATCAGTGAGCGCCCACAGGGCCGGGAGCAGTACTTC. It codes for CAISERPQGREQYF. The rearrangement links TRBV10-3 to TRBJ2-7; D may be TRBD1 (6 bases). Trimming left V 2 bases short and J 7 bases short, with 15 bases between. The CDR3 extends over 14 amino acids. CDR1 is ENHRY, CDR2 SYGVKD, per germline.

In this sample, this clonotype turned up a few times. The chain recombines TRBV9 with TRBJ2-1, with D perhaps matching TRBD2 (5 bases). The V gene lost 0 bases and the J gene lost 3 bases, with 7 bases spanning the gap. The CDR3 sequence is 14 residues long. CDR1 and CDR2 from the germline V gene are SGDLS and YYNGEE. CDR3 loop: CASSVATSYNEQFF. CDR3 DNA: TGTGCCAGCAGCGTAGCTACTAGCTACAATGAGCAGTTCTTC.

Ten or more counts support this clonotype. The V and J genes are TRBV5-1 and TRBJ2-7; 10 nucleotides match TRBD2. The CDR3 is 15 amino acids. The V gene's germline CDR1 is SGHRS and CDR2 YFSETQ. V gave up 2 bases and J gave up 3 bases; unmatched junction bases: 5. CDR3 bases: TGCGCCAGCAGCTTTGGTCTAGCGGGGGACTACGAGCAGTACTTC. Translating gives CASSFGLAGDYEQYF.

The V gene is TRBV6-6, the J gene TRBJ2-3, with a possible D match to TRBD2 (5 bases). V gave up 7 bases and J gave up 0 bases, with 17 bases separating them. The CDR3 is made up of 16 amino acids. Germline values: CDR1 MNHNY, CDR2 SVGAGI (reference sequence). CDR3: CASTLGIAPSTDTQYF. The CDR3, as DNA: TGTGCCAGCACCCTCGGGATAGCACCAAGCACAGATACGCAGTATTTT.